The 2 T cell receptor beta chains given below trace back to one sample, sequenced in a study of cytomegalovirus exposure and HLA in healthy donors (dated by TCRdb to between 2016 and 2019). The receptor library was made with the immunoSEQ multiplex PCR assay. TCRdb provides this immuneACCESS table in a form limited to in-frame rearrangements. Some clones are lacking; in checked studies, under half of them reflect an unresolved V gene, and why the rest are absent is not known. The sample yields roughly 200,000 clones; around 82% were counted once. Around 2.8% of the sample is held by the ten biggest clonotypes. Sequencing was carried out using PBMCs. The receptors here all came from a woman aged 18-29 years in good health and CMV-seropositive.

This clone has only a few counts. This chain joins TRBV19 and TRBJ1-6; the D gene is possibly TRBD1 (5 bases). The CDR3 length is 15 residues. V lost 5 bases and J 11 bases, leaving 19 bases between the germline ends. Per germline, CDR1 LNHDA and CDR2 SQIVND (reference sequence). For the CDR3, the DNA is TGTGCCAGTAGTCCCCTGGACAAGGGTCGGCCACCCCTCCACTTT. This codes for CASSPLDKGRPPLHF.

J is TRBJ1-2 and V is TRBV5-6; D perhaps matches TRBD1 (6 bases). The CDR3 length is 16 residues. The germline V and J ends were trimmed by 2 bases and 7 bases, with 21 bases remaining between them. Germline V gene lookup returns CDR1 SGHDT and CDR2 YYEEEE. The CDR3 nucleotides are TGTGCCAGCAGCTTTAGGGGTGTAGGGGGTTTGAGTGGCTACACCTTC. It specifies CASSFRGVGGLSGYTF.